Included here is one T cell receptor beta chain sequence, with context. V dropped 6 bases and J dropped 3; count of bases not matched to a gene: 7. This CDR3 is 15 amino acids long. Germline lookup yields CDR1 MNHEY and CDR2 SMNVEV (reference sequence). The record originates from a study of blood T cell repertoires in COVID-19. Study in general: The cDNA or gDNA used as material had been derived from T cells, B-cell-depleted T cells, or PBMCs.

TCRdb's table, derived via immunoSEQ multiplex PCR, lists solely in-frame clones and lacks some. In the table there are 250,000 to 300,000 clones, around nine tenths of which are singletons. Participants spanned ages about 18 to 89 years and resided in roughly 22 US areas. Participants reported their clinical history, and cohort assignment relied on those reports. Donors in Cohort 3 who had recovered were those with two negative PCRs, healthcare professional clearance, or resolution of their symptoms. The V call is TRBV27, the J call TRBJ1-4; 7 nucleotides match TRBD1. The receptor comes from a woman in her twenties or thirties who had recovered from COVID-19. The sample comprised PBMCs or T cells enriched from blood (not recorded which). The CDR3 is CASRPQGISNEKLFF. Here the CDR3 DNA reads TGTGCCAGCAGACCACAGGGGATTTCTAATGAAAAACTGTTTTTT.